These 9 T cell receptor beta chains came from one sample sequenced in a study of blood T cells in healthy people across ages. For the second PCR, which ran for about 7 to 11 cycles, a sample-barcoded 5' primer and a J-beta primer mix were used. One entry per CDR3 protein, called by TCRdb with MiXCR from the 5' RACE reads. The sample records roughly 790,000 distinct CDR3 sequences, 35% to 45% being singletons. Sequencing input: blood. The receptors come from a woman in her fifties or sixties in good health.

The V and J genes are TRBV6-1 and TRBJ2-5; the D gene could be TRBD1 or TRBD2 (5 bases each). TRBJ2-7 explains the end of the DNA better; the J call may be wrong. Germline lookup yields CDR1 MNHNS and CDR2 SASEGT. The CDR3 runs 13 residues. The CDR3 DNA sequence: TGTGCCAGCAGTGAACAAGAGGGGACCGAGCAGTACTTC. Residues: CASSEQEGTEQYF.

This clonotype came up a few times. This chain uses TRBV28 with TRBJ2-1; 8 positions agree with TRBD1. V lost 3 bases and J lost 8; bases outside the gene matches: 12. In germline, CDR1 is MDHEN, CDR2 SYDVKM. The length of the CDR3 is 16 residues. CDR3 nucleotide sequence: TGTGCCAGCAGTTTGCCCCGGACAGGGCGGGCTGATGAGCAGTTCTTC. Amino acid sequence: CASSLPRTGRADEQFF.

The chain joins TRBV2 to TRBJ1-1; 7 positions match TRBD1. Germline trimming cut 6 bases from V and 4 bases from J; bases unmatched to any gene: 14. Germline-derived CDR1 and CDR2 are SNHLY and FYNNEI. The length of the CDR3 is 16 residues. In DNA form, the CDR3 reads TGTGCCAGCAGCAAGCCGGGACAGTCAAGGGGCACTGAAGCTTTCTTT. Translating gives CASSKPGQSRGTEAFF. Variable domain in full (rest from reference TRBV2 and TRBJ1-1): EPEVTQTPSHQVTQMGQEVILRCVPISNHLYFYWYRQILGQKVEFLVSFYNNEISEKSEIFDDQFSVERPDGSNFTLKIRSTKLEDSAMYFCASSKPGQSRGTEAFFGQGTRLTVV.

CDR3 sequence (DNA): TGCAGCGGGATCACAGATACGCAGTATTTT. It codes for CSGITDTQYF. V and J are TRBV29-1 and TRBJ2-3; D ambiguous. Trimming took off 7 bases at V and 2 bases at J, with 4 bases between the two ends. The CDR3 runs 10 residues. The germline CDR1 and CDR2 sequences are SQVTM and ANQGSEA.

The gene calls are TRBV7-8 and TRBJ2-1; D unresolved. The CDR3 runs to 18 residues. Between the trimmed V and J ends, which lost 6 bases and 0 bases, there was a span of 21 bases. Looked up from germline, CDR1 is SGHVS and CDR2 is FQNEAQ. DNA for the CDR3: TGTGCCAGCAGGGACCGTGTTGGCGGAATGAGCTCCTACAATGAGCAGTTCTTC. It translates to CASRDRVGGMSSYNEQFF.

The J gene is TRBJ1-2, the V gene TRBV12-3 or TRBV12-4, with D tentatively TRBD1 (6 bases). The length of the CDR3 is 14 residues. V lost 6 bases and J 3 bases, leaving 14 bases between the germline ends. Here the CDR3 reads CASRPPTGYYGYTF. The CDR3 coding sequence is TGTGCCAGCAGGCCACCGACAGGCTACTATGGCTACACCTTC.

CDR3 residues: CASREGLAVVYEQYF. The CDR3 bases are TGTGCCAGCAGGGAGGGACTAGCGGTTGTCTACGAGCAGTACTTC. The chain combines TRBV2 with TRBJ2-7, with 11 bases aligning to TRBD2. The CDR3 has 15 amino acids. After removal of 6 bases from V and 3 bases from J, the junction contained 7 bases not matched to a gene. Germline-derived CDR1 and CDR2 are SNHLY and FYNNEI.

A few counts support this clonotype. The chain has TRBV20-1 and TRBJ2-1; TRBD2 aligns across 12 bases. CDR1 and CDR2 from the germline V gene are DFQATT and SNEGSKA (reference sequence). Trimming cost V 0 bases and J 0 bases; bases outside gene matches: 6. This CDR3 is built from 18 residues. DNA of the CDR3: TGCAGTGCTAGAGATTCACTAGCGGGAGGTGGCTCCTACAATGAGCAGTTCTTC. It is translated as CSARDSLAGGGSYNEQFF.

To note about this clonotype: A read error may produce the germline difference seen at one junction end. The CDR3 nucleotides read TGTGCCTGCAGGGGGACAGCCCTTAGCACAGATACGCAGTATTTT. The encoded protein is CACRGTALSTDTQYF. This chain connects TRBV27 to TRBJ2-3, with 7 bases aligning to TRBD1. The CDR3 is 15 amino acids. CDR1 is MNHEY and CDR2 is SMNVEV in the germline V gene (reference sequence).